The next 21 T cell receptor beta chains were all read from a single sample in a study of cytomegalovirus exposure and HLA in healthy donors. Only in-frame clones appear in the TCRdb table, and some are missing; sequencing was by immunoSEQ multiplex PCR. The sample lists approximately 210,000 clones, roughly 88% occurring once. The sequenced material came from PBMCs. All receptors derive from a woman aged 18-35 years in good health and CMV-seronegative.

This chain uses TRBV4-1 with TRBJ1-3, with D possibly being TRBD1 (6 bases). V lost 4 bases to trimming and J lost 2 bases, with 12 bases between them. CDR1 and CDR2 from the germline V gene are MGHRA and YSYEKL. This CDR3 has 15 amino acids. The CDR3 DNA follows: TGCGCCAGCAGCCGGGAGGGGGGTACTGGAAACACCATATATTTT. It translates to CASSREGGTGNTIYF.

This clone was detected only once. The chain carries TRBV7-9 and TRBJ2-7; TRBD1 might be the D (5 bases). This CDR3 region has 14 residues. Germline CDR1 SEHNR, CDR2 FQNEAQ (reference sequence). Trimming stripped 5 bases from V and 8 bases from J, with 19 bases between. The CDR3 nucleotides read TGTGCCAGCAGCAATCAGGGATCCTTAAGAAAGCAGTACTTC. This gives the protein CASSNQGSLRKQYF.

CDR3 region: CASSVLAPAGLASSSYNEQFF. CDR3 coding DNA: TGTGCCAGCAGCGTACTAGCTCCTGCGGGACTAGCGTCAAGCTCCTACAATGAGCAGTTCTTC. V and J are TRBV9 and TRBJ2-1; 10 bases agree with TRBD2. Germline V lookup: CDR1 SGDLS, CDR2 YYNGEE. This CDR3 has 21 amino acids. With 1 base clipped from V and 0 bases from J, the junction kept 16 bases outside the gene matches.

V gene TRBV28 combines with J gene TRBJ2-7; TRBD1 agrees at 11 bases. The junction had 6 bases not matched to a gene; V was cut back by 4 bases and J by 4 bases. Looked up from germline, CDR1 is MDHEN and CDR2 is SYDVKM. The CDR3 runs 15 residues. The chain's CDR3 is CASSSPGQGVYEQYF. The CDR3 DNA is TGTGCCAGCAGTTCCCCGGGACAGGGGGTTTACGAGCAGTACTTC.

The V and J genes are TRBV19 and TRBJ2-1; TRBD2 matches 9 bases. CDR1 is LNHDA and CDR2 is SQIVND in the germline V gene (reference sequence). Trimming at V came to 6 bases and at J to 5 bases, leaving 17 bases not matched to a gene. The CDR3 loop spans 18 amino acids. CDR3 region: CASSHFAGGAGPHNEQFF. The CDR3 DNA reads TGTGCCAGTAGCCATTTTGCGGGGGGGGCGGGACCCCACAATGAGCAGTTCTTC.

DNA for the CDR3: TGTGCCAGCAGCGTACACCCCGGCGGGAGGAGCGAAGAGACCCAGTACTTC. It translates to CASSVHPGGRSEETQYF. This sequence joins TRBV9 and TRBJ2-5; 8 bases are shared with TRBD2. V shed 1 base and J 3 bases; nucleotides not matched to a gene: 11. The germline CDR1 and CDR2 sequences are SGDLS and YYNGEE. The CDR3 consists of 17 residues. Using reference TRBV9 and TRBJ2-5 for the parts outside the CDR3, the full variable domain is DSGVTQTPKHLITATGQRVTLRCSPRSGDLSVYWYQQSLDQGLQFLIQYYNGEERAKGNILERFSAQQFPDLHSELNLSSLELGDSALYFCASSVHPGGRSEETQYFGPGTRLLVL.

This chain connects TRBV25-1 to TRBJ2-6, with D possibly being TRBD2 (5 bases). Trimming cost V 8 bases and J 1 base, with 6 bases left between them. The V gene's germline CDR1 is MGHDK and CDR2 SYGVNS. The CDR3 runs 13 residues. CDR3 bases: TGTGCCAGCGGGAGATCTGGGGCCAACGTCCTGACTTTC. It is translated as CASGRSGANVLTF.

CDR3 sequence: CASTISGVSSYNEQFF. The CDR3 DNA reads TGTGCCAGCACCATTAGCGGGGTTAGCTCCTACAATGAGCAGTTCTTC. The chain employs TRBV27 and TRBJ2-1, with 8 bases that match TRBD2. The length of the CDR3 is 16 residues. The ends lost 7 bases at V and 0 bases at J; junction bases unmatched: 8. Germline CDR1 and CDR2: MNHEY and SMNVEV (reference sequence).

V is TRBV7-2 and J is TRBJ2-2, with TRBD1 as a possible D gene (6 bases). Germline V gene lookup returns CDR1 SGHTA and CDR2 FQGNSA. This CDR3 region has 16 residues. V was pared by 5 bases and J by 4 bases, with 17 bases between. The CDR3 here is CASSQITGSVTGELFF. For the CDR3, the DNA is TGTGCCAGCAGCCAAATTACAGGGTCGGTCACCGGGGAGCTGTTTTTT.

CDR3 coding DNA: TGTGCCAGCAGTCTCCCCCCTCGGGAGACCCAGTACTTC. It yields the protein CASSLPPRETQYF. The chain has TRBV27 and TRBJ2-5, with no clear D. The CDR3 consists of 13 residues. Germline assignment: CDR1 MNHEY and CDR2 SMNVEV (reference sequence). V was cut by 5 bases and J by 5 bases, with 12 bases left in between.

The genes are TRBV6-1 and TRBJ2-7, with TRBD2 as a possible D gene (6 bases). This CDR3 has 15 residues. Germline V gives CDR1 MNHNS, CDR2 SASEGT. V was clipped by 1 base and J by 3 bases, with 13 bases between them. In DNA form, the CDR3 reads TGTGCCAGCAGTGAAGTTGCGGGAAGCAACTACGAGCAGTACTTC. As protein: CASSEVAGSNYEQYF.

The V gene is TRBV4-1, the J gene TRBJ2-7; maybe TRBD2 (5 bases). The V gene's germline CDR1 is MGHRA and CDR2 YSYEKL. The V and J ends lost 0 bases and 3 bases respectively, with 12 bases between them. CDR3 length equals 15 residues. The CDR3 sequence: CASSQDEGELYEQYF. For the CDR3, the DNA is TGCGCCAGCAGCCAAGACGAGGGAGAGCTCTACGAGCAGTACTTC.

This sequence joins TRBV7-8 and TRBJ2-3; D remains ambiguous. Trimming took 0 bases from V and 4 from J, leaving 8 bases between them. Germline V lookup: CDR1 SGHVS, CDR2 FQNEAQ. The length of the CDR3 is 14 residues. The CDR3 loop reads CASSLASLSDTQYF. CDR3 bases: TGTGCCAGCAGCTTAGCGAGTCTCTCAGATACGCAGTATTTT.

J is TRBJ2-2 and V is TRBV19, with TRBD2 matching 7 bases. CDR1 and CDR2 from the germline V gene are LNHDA and SQIVND (reference sequence). CDR3 length: 13 residues. V dropped 4 bases and J dropped 6; count of bases not matched to a gene: 2. The CDR3 protein is CASSKAGPGELFF. The CDR3 DNA follows: TGTGCCAGTAGTAAAGCGGGACCCGGGGAGCTGTTTTTT.

This clone was recorded only once. This chain uses TRBV19 with TRBJ1-4, with TRBD1 identical over 9 bases. Germline-derived CDR1 and CDR2 are LNHDA and SQIVND (reference sequence). The CDR3 extends over 15 amino acids. V was pared by 4 bases and J by 4 bases, with 4 bases of the junction left unmatched. The DNA of the CDR3 is TGTGCCAGTAGTACACACAGGGGGCGTAATGAAAAACTGTTTTTT. This sequence encodes CASSTHRGRNEKLFF.

This CDR3 is CASPFHSGGANTGELFF. CDR3 sequence (DNA): TGCGCCAGCCCGTTCCACAGCGGAGGGGCGAACACCGGGGAGCTGTTTTTT. This chain connects TRBV4-3 to TRBJ2-2; D might be TRBD2 (6 bases). Trimming took 8 bases from V and 0 from J, leaving 19 bases between them. This CDR3 comprises 17 residues. The germline gives CDR1 LGHNA, CDR2 YSLEER.

A remark on this clone: An end of the junction differs from the germline gene, which may be a read error. V gene TRBV27 combines with J gene TRBJ2-5; TRBD1 aligns across 7 bases. CDR1 is MNHEY, CDR2 SMNVEV, per germline (reference sequence). This CDR3 has 11 amino acids. CDR3 sequence reads: CATSRGGRQYF. The CDR3 bases are TGTGCCACCAGTAGAGGGGGCCGTCAGTACTTC.

The chain has TRBV7-9 and TRBJ2-7; 7 bases line up with TRBD1. The ends lost 7 bases at V and 3 bases at J; junction bases unmatched: 6. The CDR3 has 13 amino acids. The germline CDR1 and CDR2 sequences are SEHNR and FQNEAQ (reference sequence). The CDR3 DNA follows: TGTGCCAGCACGACAGGGAACAACTACGAGCAGTACTTC. The encoded protein is CASTTGNNYEQYF.

The CDR3 sequence: CASSLVSFRGTEAFF. The CDR3 DNA sequence: TGTGCCAGCAGTTTAGTCTCTTTCAGGGGCACTGAAGCTTTCTTT. The V and J genes are TRBV28 and TRBJ1-1, with a tentative D call TRBD1 (6 bases). CDR3 size: 15 residues. Germline CDR1 is MDHEN and CDR2 is SYDVKM. The V end lost 2 bases, the J end lost 4 bases, and 14 bases lay between the germline ends.

This chain joins TRBV19 and TRBJ2-1; 11 positions match TRBD2. V lost 4 bases to trimming and J lost 4 bases; unmatched junction nucleotides: 6. CDR1 is LNHDA, CDR2 SQIVND, per germline (reference sequence). The CDR3 runs to 16 residues. CDR3 sequence: CASSSTLAGGYNEQFF. CDR3 sequence (DNA): TGTGCCAGTAGTAGCACTCTAGCGGGAGGTTACAATGAGCAGTTCTTC.

The V and J genes are TRBV27 and TRBJ2-5; the D is unclear. From germline, CDR1 is MNHEY and CDR2 SMNVEV (reference sequence). The CDR3 is made up of 13 amino acids. V was trimmed by 2 bases and J by 5 bases, leaving 9 bases between them. The CDR3 loop reads CASSLRLSETQYF. DNA for the CDR3: TGTGCCAGCAGTTTAAGACTTTCTGAGACCCAGTACTTC.